The present TCR beta chain was sequenced within a study of blood T cells in healthy people across ages. Primers used in a second PCR of roughly 6 to 12 cycles were a sample-barcoded 5' primer and a J-beta primer mix. TCRdb re-analysed the 5' RACE reads in MiXCR, keeping a single row per CDR3 protein. The table lists approximately 780,000 distinct CDR3 sequences, about 26% of them singletons. The germline gives CDR1 SEHNR, CDR2 FQNEAQ (reference sequence). This CDR3 spans 15 amino acids. Findings and limits, study-wide: Total diversity from one million sequenced T cells was likely underestimated.

This clonotype was seen a few times. Its antigen remains unidentified. This same sample was also taken into another study, of T cells of mothers and their children.

V is TRBV7-9 and J is TRBJ2-5; D perhaps matches TRBD2 (5 bases). The DNA matches TRBJ2-7 better at its end, which makes the J call doubtful. Sequencing input: blood. This clonotype was sampled from a boy between 10 and 17 years old in good health. This CDR3 is CASSPRGSRDYEQYF. The CDR3, as DNA: TGTGCCAGCAGCCCCCGGGGTAGCCGAGACTACGAGCAGTACTTC.